One and the same sample provided the 31 T cell receptor beta chains below, sequenced in a study of Graves' ophthalmopathy and Graves' hyperthyroidism. Amplified material comprised TCR beta CDR3 regions derived from RNA transcripts. RT-PCR in the first round used HTBI primers; a second-round multiplex PCR followed. MiXCR was run by TCRdb on the multiplex PCR reads, yielding one entry per CDR3 protein. The sample holds just over 600,000 distinct CDR3 sequences; approximately 21% are singletons and the top ten take 7.1%. Sequencing was done on a sample of peripheral blood. The receptors originated from a woman aged 18 to 35 with stable Graves' hyperthyroidism. Some clones in this sample may be carry-over from other donors' samples.

The rearrangement links TRBV6-2 or TRBV6-3 to TRBJ2-7, with D possibly TRBD1 on 6 matching bases. Trimming took 0 bases from V and 5 from J, leaving 23 bases between them. Germline CDR1 and CDR2: MNHEY and SVGEGT. The CDR3 length is 18 residues. The CDR3 loop is CASSYSIQTYRATHEQYF. The CDR3 bases are TGTGCCAGCAGTTACTCGATTCAGACATACAGGGCCACCCACGAGCAGTACTTC.

The chain joins TRBV20-1 to TRBJ1-5; D gene uncertain. V lost 2 bases to trimming and J lost 2 bases, with 13 bases between them. The CDR3 is made up of 15 amino acids. Germline V CDR1 and CDR2: DFQATT, SNEGSKA (reference sequence). The CDR3 DNA reads as TGCAGTGCTAGAATAGACCCCCAAGGCAATCAGCCCCAGCATTTT. The encoded protein is CSARIDPQGNQPQHF.

The sample holds many counts of this clonotype. The rearrangement joins TRBV7-9 to TRBJ1-1, with D tentatively TRBD1 (5 bases). The CDR3 spans 15 residues. Germline V CDR1 and CDR2: SEHNR, FQNEAQ (reference sequence). Trimming stripped 2 bases from V and 2 bases from J, with 12 bases between. DNA of the CDR3: TGTGCCAGCAGCTTACCCGGGACCGTCAACACTGAAGCTTTCTTT. It is translated as CASSLPGTVNTEAFF.

This sequence joins TRBV20-1 and TRBJ2-2; 7 nucleotides agree with TRBD1. V gave up 5 bases and J gave up 4 bases; unmatched junction bases: 7. Germline loops: CDR1 DFQATT, CDR2 SNEGSKA (reference sequence). CDR3 length equals 14 residues. The CDR3 DNA sequence: TGCAGTGCTGGGGACAGTGGGGGCACCGGGGAGCTGTTTTTT. Encoded protein: CSAGDSGGTGELFF.

This clonotype was detected ten times or more. The chain uses TRBV2 and TRBJ2-7; possibly TRBD2 for D (7 bases). The CDR3 is made up of 13 amino acids. Looked up from germline, CDR1 is SNHLY and CDR2 is FYNNEI. V lost 8 bases to trimming and J lost 6 bases, with 17 bases between them. CDR3 DNA sequence: TGTGCCAGCTTGGGCGGGAGAGGGGGCGAGCAGTACTTC. Residues: CASLGGRGGEQYF.

This clonotype appeared many times. The J gene is TRBJ2-5, the V gene TRBV20-1, with D unclear. The CDR3 is made up of 13 amino acids. With 5 bases removed from V and 1 base from J, the gap between germline ends came to 11 bases. The germline CDR1 and CDR2 sequences are DFQATT and SNEGSKA (reference sequence). This CDR3 reads CSADDGSQETQYF. The CDR3 DNA reads TGCAGTGCTGACGACGGTTCCCAAGAGACCCAGTACTTC.

This clonotype showed up just once. The chain has TRBV3-1 and TRBJ1-1; D not resolved. Germline-derived CDR1 and CDR2 are LGHDT and YNNKEL (reference sequence). Between the trimmed V and J ends, which lost 5 bases and 1 base, there was a span of 14 bases. There are 15 residues in the CDR3. In nucleotides, the CDR3 is TGTGCCAGCAGCAAACATGACGCGGGGAACACTGAAGCTTTCTTT. The encoded protein is CASSKHDAGNTEAFF.

The chain has TRBV15 and TRBJ2-3; D remains ambiguous. Between the trimmed V and J ends, which lost 0 bases and 2 bases, there was a span of 9 bases. The V gene's germline CDR1 is LNHNV and CDR2 YYDKDF (reference sequence). CDR3 length: 15 residues. The DNA of the CDR3 is TGTGCCACCAGCAGAGAGGTTGTTCCCACAGATACGCAGTATTTT. Its translation: CATSREVVPTDTQYF.

The V call is TRBV6-2 or TRBV6-3, the J call TRBJ2-7; D is possibly TRBD2 (5 bases). V lost 7 bases to trimming and J lost 5 bases, with 18 bases between them. The length of the CDR3 is 14 residues. Germline V CDR1 and CDR2: MNHEY, SVGEGT. CDR3 nucleotide sequence: TGTGCCAGCATAATGCCGGACTCCAGAAACGAGCAGTACTTC. It is translated as CASIMPDSRNEQYF.

This clonotype was detected many times. V usage is TRBV6-2 or TRBV6-3 and J usage is TRBJ1-2, with D unclear. V lost 2 bases to trimming and J lost 6 bases, with 10 bases between them. This CDR3 has 13 amino acids. Germline V gene sequence: CDR1 MNHEY, CDR2 SVGEGT. CDR3 DNA: TGTGCCAGCAGTTACGGACGACTCAATGGCTACACCTTC. It is translated as CASSYGRLNGYTF.

This clonotype was picked up many times. The V gene is TRBV7-3, the J gene TRBJ1-2; D call uncertain. CDR1 and CDR2 (germline): SGHTA, FQGTGA. Trimming shortened V by 2 bases and J by 5 bases, and 9 bases separated the two germline ends. The CDR3 is 13 amino acids. The CDR3 region is CASSLGSGYGYTF. Written as DNA, the CDR3 is TGTGCCAGCAGCTTAGGTTCGGGTTATGGCTACACCTTC.

DNA for the CDR3: TGTGCCAGCTCACCACCGACAGGGGACACTGAAGCTTTCTTT. Its protein is CASSPPTGDTEAFF. V is TRBV18 and J is TRBJ1-1; 8 nucleotides match TRBD1. The CDR3 contains 14 residues. V dropped 0 bases and J dropped 3; count of bases not matched to a gene: 0. The germline V gene has CDR1 KGHSH and CDR2 LQKENI.

This clonotype was recorded at least ten times. The chain combines TRBV13 with TRBJ2-4; 11 bases match TRBD2. Trimming took 6 bases from V and 6 from J; bases not matched to a gene: 7. This CDR3 has 15 amino acids. The V gene's germline CDR1 is PRHDT and CDR2 FYEKMQ (reference sequence). In DNA, the CDR3 is TGTGCCAGCAGTTTGGGACTAGCGGTAGGAAACATTCAGTACTTC. This codes for CASSLGLAVGNIQYF.

Many counts were recorded for this clonotype. The chain combines TRBV7-9 with TRBJ1-3, with no clear D. The CDR3 has 15 amino acids. With 4 bases removed from V and 0 bases from J, the gap between germline ends came to 10 bases. Germline V gene sequence: CDR1 SEHNR, CDR2 FQNEAQ (reference sequence). This CDR3 is CASSSDVGSGNTIYF. The CDR3 DNA sequence: TGTGCCAGCAGCTCGGACGTAGGCTCTGGAAACACCATATATTTT. The whole variable domain, remainder taken from reference TRBV7-9 and TRBJ1-3, is DTGVSQNPRHKITKRGQNVTFRCDPISEHNRLYWYRQTLGQGPEFLTYFQNEAQLEKSRLLSDRFSAERPKGSFSTLEIQRTEQGDSAMYLCASSSDVGSGNTIYFGEGSWLTVV.

CDR3 in amino acids: CASRIAGDFTGELFF. As DNA, the CDR3 is TGTGCCAGCAGAATAGCGGGGGACTTTACCGGGGAGCTGTTTTTT. The chain combines TRBV7-2 with TRBJ2-2; 9 bases align to TRBD2. Per the germline V gene, CDR1 is SGHTA and CDR2 is FQGNSA. The CDR3 extends over 15 amino acids. The junction had 7 bases not matched to a gene; V was cut back by 6 bases and J by 5 bases.

The chain uses TRBV20-1 and TRBJ1-6, with 7 bases lining up with TRBD1. CDR1 is DFQATT, CDR2 SNEGSKA, per germline (reference sequence). Trimming took 6 bases from V and 9 from J; bases not matched to a gene: 11. The CDR3 covers 14 residues. CDR3 nucleotides: TGCAGTGCGATCAGGGACAGCAGCCCTTCACCCCTCCACTTT. Its translation is CSAIRDSSPSPLHF.

The chain has TRBV5-1 and TRBJ1-1, with a possible D match to TRBD1 (5 bases). The ends were cut back, 7 bases at V and 1 base at J, with 17 bases in the middle. Germline assignment: CDR1 SGHRS and CDR2 YFSETQ. This CDR3 has 15 residues. The CDR3 sequence: CASCTGGTRNTEAFF. The CDR3 DNA reads as TGCGCCAGCTGCACCGGGGGAACACGGAACACTGAAGCTTTCTTT.

This clonotype appeared many times. The chain links TRBV5-1 to TRBJ2-7, with D possibly matching TRBD2 (5 bases). This CDR3 region has 15 residues. Trimming removed 6 bases from V and 7 bases from J, with 23 bases in between. Germline CDR1 is SGHRS and CDR2 is YFSETQ. CDR3 coding DNA: TGCGCCAGCAATGACGGACGGAACCTACTAGGGGAGCAGTACTTC. Protein sequence: CASNDGRNLLGEQYF.

This clonotype is a singleton in its sample. This chain uses TRBV2 with TRBJ1-2, with a possible D match to TRBD1 (5 bases). Trimming pared 11 bases from V and 0 bases from J, leaving 13 bases between. The CDR3 covers 13 residues. CDR1 and CDR2 from the germline V gene are SNHLY and FYNNEI. This CDR3 is CAGRGAANYGYTF. The CDR3 DNA sequence: TGTGCCGGACGCGGGGCCGCTAACTATGGCTACACCTTC.

As concerns this clonotype: A much larger clone differs from this one at a single base, so this may be a read error. The CDR3 bases are TGTGCCACCAGTGATCAGGGGAGGAACACCGGGGAGCTGTGTTTT. Its translation is CATSDQGRNTGELCF. The chain carries TRBV24-1 and TRBJ2-2, with D perhaps assigned TRBD1 or TRBD2 (6 bases each). This CDR3 has 15 residues. Germline lookup yields CDR1 KGHDR and CDR2 SFDVKD.

This clonotype has a count of ten or more. This rearrangement joins TRBV9 to TRBJ2-5, with D perhaps TRBD2 (6 bases). V dropped 4 bases and J dropped 5 bases, with 15 bases sitting between them. The CDR3 is 14 amino acids. Germline CDR1 is SGDLS and CDR2 is YYNGEE. The CDR3, as DNA: TGTGCCAGCAGCCCCTGGGCTAGCGAGGAGACCCAGTACTTC. Translating gives CASSPWASEETQYF.

The rearrangement uses TRBV27 and TRBJ1-6; the D is unclear. Trimming pared 2 bases from V and 9 bases from J, leaving 14 bases between. The germline V gene has CDR1 MNHEY and CDR2 SMNVEV (reference sequence). The CDR3 consists of 15 residues. CDR3 sequence reads: CASSLRPTAVSPLHF. In DNA form, the CDR3 reads TGTGCCAGCAGTTTACGCCCAACGGCAGTTTCACCCCTCCACTTT.

This clonotype was picked up many times. This may come from a read error, since a much larger clone is one base off. The chain carries TRBV6-1 and TRBJ1-2; a weak D match, TRBD1 (6 bases). Germline CDR1 MNHNS, CDR2 SASEGT. This CDR3 has 15 amino acids. The DNA for the CDR3 is TGTGCCAGCAGTGAAAAAGGGGGAGGCAGCTATGGCTACATCTTC. Its protein is CASSEKGGGSYGYIF.

At least ten counts were recorded for this clonotype. The chain recombines TRBV2 with TRBJ1-3; unclear D gene. The V end was cut by 4 bases, the J end by 1 base, with 5 bases between. This CDR3 is built from 13 residues. Per germline, CDR1 SNHLY and CDR2 FYNNEI. The CDR3 DNA follows: TGTGCCAGCAGTGCAGAATCTGGAAACACCATATATTTT. Translating it yields CASSAESGNTIYF.

This clonotype was observed many times. The J gene is TRBJ2-7, the V gene TRBV3-1, with a weak D call TRBD1 (6 bases). V lost 4 bases and J 7 bases, leaving 14 bases between the germline ends. The CDR3 contains 13 residues. Germline loops: CDR1 LGHDT, CDR2 YNNKEL (reference sequence). Here the CDR3 DNA reads TGTGCCAGCAGCCGCCCCCGGGACACTGAGCAGTACTTC. This translates into CASSRPRDTEQYF.

This clonotype occurred a few times. The genes are TRBV5-1 and TRBJ2-5; D possibly uses TRBD1 or TRBD2 (5 bases each). This CDR3 comprises 15 residues. The germline CDR1 and CDR2 sequences are SGHRS and YFSETQ. V dropped 4 bases and J dropped 5 bases, with 18 bases sitting between them. CDR3 loop: CASSKHWDRRETQYF. CDR3 nucleotide sequence: TGCGCCAGCAGCAAACACTGGGACCGCAGGGAGACCCAGTACTTC.

This clonotype was recorded at least ten times. V usage is TRBV6-1 and J usage is TRBJ1-2; 12 bases are a match to TRBD1. V lost 8 bases, J lost 3 bases, and 10 bases stayed unmatched. CDR1 is MNHNS and CDR2 is SASEGT in the germline V gene. CDR3 length: 16 amino acids. The CDR3 DNA sequence: TGTGCCAGCGTGGGGGACAGGGGGCGCCGACACTATGGCTACACCTTC. Translated: CASVGDRGRRHYGYTF.

This clonotype was counted many times. V is TRBV6-1 and J is TRBJ1-1, with 9 bases identical to TRBD1. V trimming: 5 bases; J trimming: 4 bases; junction bases outside the gene matches: 14. Germline V gene sequence: CDR1 MNHNS, CDR2 SASEGT. This CDR3 has 17 residues. CDR3 nucleotide sequence: TGTGCCAGCAGTCGAACCGGGACAGGGTTTATATTCACTGAAGCTTTCTTT. Protein: CASSRTGTGFIFTEAFF.

As concerns this clonotype: This may stem from a read error, because a much larger clone lies one nucleotide away. This is likely a read error, given that the CDR3 carries no conserved phenylalanine or tryptophan at its end. The V call is TRBV6-1, the J call TRBJ1-6; D remains unclear. The CDR3 runs to 15 residues. The germline V gene encodes CDR1 MNHNS and CDR2 SASEGT. In nucleotides, the CDR3 is TGCGCCAGCAGTGAGTCTGGCTCCTATAATTCACCCCTCCACATT. This gives the protein CASSESGSYNSPLHI.

This clonotype has ten or more counts. This rearrangement joins TRBV5-1 to TRBJ1-1; D not certain. CDR3 length equals 12 residues. The germline V gene has CDR1 SGHRS and CDR2 YFSETQ. V dropped 0 bases and J dropped 4 bases, with 4 bases sitting between them. The CDR3 DNA reads as TGCGCCAGCAGCTTGGACTTCACTGAAGCTTTCTTT. Protein product: CASSLDFTEAFF.

At least ten counts were recorded for this clonotype. The chain uses TRBV12-3 or TRBV12-4 and TRBJ1-1, with 8 positions matching TRBD1. The CDR3 runs 13 residues. V lost 6 bases, J lost 4 bases, and 4 bases stayed unmatched. The DNA of the CDR3 is TGTGCCAGCAGCCCGACAGGGGTCACTGAAGCTTTCTTT. It yields the protein CASSPTGVTEAFF.